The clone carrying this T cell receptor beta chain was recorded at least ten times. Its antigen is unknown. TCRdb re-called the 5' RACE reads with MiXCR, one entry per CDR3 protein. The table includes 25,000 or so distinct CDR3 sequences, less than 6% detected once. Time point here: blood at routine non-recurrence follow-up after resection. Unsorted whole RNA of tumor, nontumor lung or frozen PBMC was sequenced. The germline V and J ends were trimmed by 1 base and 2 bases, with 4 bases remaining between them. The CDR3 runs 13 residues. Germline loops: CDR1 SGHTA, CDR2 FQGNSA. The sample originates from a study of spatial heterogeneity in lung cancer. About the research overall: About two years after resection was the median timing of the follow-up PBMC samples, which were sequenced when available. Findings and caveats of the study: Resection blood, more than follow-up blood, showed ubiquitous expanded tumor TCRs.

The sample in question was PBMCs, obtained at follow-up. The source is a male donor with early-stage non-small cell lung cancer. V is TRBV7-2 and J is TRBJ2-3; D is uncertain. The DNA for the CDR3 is TGTGCCAGCAGCTTAGTTGACACAGATACGCAGTATTTT. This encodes CASSLVDTDTQYF.